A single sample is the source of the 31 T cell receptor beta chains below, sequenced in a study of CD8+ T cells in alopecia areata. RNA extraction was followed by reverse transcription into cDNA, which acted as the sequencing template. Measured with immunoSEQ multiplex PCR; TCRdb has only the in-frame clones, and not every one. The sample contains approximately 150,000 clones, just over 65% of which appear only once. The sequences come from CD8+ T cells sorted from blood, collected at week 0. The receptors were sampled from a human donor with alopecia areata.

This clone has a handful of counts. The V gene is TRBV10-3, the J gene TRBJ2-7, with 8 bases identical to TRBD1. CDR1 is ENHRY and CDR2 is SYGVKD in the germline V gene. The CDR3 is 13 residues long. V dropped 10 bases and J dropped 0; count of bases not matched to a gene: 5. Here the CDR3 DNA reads TGTGCCACCGACAGGGGTAGCTCCTACGAGCAGTACTTC. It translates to CATDRGSSYEQYF.

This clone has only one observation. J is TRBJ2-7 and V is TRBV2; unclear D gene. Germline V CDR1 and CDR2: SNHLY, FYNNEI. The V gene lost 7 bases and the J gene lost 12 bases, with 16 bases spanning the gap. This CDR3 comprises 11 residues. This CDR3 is CASKGSGPPYF. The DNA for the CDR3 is TGTGCCAGCAAGGGTTCAGGACCGCCGTACTTC.

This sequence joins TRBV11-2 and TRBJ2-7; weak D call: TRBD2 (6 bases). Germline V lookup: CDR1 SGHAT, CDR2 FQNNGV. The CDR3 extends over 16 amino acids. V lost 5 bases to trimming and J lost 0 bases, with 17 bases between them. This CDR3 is CASSNRGRISSYEQYF. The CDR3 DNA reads TGTGCCAGCAGCAACCGTGGGAGGATAAGCTCCTACGAGCAGTACTTC.

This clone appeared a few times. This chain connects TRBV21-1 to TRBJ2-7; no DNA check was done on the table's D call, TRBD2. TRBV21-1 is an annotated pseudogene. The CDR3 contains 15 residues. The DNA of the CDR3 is TGTGCCAGCAGCAAATTGGTCACGGTATCCTACGAGCAGTACTTC. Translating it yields CASSKLVTVSYEQYF.

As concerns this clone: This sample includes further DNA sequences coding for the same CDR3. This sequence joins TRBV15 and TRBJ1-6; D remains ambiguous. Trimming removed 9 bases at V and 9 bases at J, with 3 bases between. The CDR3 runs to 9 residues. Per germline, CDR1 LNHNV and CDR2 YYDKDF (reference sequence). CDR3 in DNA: TGTGCCACGGGTTCACCCCTCCACTTT. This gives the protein CATGSPLHF. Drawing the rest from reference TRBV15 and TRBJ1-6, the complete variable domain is DAMVIQNPRYQVTQFGKPVTLSCSQTLNHNVMYWYQQKSSQAPKLLFHYYDKDFNNEADTPDNFQSRRPNTSFCFLDIRSPGLGDTAMYLCATGSPLHFGNGTRLTVT.

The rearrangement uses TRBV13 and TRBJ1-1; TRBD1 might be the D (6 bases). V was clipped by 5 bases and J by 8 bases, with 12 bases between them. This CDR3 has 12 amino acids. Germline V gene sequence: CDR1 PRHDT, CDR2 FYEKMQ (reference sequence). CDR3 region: CASSLEGQEAFF. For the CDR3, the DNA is TGTGCCAGCAGCCTAGAAGGACAGGAAGCTTTCTTT.

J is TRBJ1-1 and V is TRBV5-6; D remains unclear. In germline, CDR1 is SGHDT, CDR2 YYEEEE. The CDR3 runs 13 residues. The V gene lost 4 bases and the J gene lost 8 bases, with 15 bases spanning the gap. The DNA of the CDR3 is TGTGCCAGCAGCGTTGGAGGACCCGGGGAAGCTTTCTTT. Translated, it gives CASSVGGPGEAFF.

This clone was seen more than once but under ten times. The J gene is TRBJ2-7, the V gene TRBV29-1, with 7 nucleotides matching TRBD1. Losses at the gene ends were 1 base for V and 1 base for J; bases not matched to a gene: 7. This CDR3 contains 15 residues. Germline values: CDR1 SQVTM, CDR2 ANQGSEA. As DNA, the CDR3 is TGCAGCGTTGAAGGAGGGACAGACTTTTCCTACGAGCAGTACTTC. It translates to CSVEGGTDFSYEQYF.

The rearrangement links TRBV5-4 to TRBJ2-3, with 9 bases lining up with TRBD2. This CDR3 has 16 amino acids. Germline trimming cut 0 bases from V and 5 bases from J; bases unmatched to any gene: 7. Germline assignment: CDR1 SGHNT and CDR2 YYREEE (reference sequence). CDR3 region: CASSLALAGSKDTQYF. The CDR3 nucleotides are TGTGCCAGCAGCTTGGCCCTAGCGGGGAGTAAAGATACGCAGTATTTT.

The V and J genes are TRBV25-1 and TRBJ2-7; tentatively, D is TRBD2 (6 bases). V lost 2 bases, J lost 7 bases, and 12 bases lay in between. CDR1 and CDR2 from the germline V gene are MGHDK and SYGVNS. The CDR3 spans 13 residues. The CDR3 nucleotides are TGTGCCAGCAGTGAAATGGGACTCCTTGAGCAGTACTTC. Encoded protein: CASSEMGLLEQYF.

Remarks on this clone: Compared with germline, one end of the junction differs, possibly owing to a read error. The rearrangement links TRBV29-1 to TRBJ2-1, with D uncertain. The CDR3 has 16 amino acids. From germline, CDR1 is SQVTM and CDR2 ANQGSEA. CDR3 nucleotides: TGCAGCGTCGAAGGTTACTCCTCAAGCTCCTACAATGAGCAGTTCTTC. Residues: CSVEGYSSSSYNEQFF.

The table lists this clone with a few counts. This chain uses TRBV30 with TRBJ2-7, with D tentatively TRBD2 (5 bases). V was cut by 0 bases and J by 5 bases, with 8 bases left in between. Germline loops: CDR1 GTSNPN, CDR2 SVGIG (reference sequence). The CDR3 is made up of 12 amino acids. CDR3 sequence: CAWSVPGNEQYF. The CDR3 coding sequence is TGTGCCTGGAGTGTACCGGGGAACGAGCAGTACTTC.

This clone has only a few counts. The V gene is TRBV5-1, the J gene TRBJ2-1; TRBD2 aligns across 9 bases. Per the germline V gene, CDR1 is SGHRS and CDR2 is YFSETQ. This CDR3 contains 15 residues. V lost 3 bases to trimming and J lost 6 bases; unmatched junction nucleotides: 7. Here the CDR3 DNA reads TGCGCCAGCAGCTCCCTAGCGGGGTTCGGCAATGAGCAGTTCTTC. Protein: CASSSLAGFGNEQFF.

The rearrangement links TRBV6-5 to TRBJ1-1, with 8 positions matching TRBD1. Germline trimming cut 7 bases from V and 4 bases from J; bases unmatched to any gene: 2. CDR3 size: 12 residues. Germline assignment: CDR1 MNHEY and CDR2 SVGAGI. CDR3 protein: CASKQGGTEAFF. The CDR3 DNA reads TGTGCCAGCAAACAGGGGGGCACTGAAGCTTTCTTT.

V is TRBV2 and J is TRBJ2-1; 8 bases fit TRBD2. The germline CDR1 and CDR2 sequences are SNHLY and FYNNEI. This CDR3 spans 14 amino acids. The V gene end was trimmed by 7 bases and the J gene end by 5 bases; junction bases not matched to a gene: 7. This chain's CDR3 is CASILAGSNNEQFF. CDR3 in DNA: TGTGCCAGCATATTAGCGGGGTCCAACAATGAGCAGTTCTTC.

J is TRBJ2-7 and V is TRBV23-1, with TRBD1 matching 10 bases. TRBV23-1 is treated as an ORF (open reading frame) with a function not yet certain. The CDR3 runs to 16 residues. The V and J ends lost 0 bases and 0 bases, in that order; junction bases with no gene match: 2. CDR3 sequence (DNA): TGCGCCAGCAGTCAATCAAGGACAGGGGGCTCCTACGAGCAGTACTTC. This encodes CASSQSRTGGSYEQYF.

The CDR3 spells CASRIQGAAGNTIYF. CDR3 bases: TGTGCCAGCCGGATTCAGGGGGCGGCGGGAAACACCATATATTTT. This chain joins TRBV13 and TRBJ1-3, with 8 bases fitting TRBD1. The V segment lost 8 bases and the J segment 4 bases; nucleotides outside the gene matches: 10. Germline CDR1 is PRHDT and CDR2 is FYEKMQ (reference sequence). The CDR3 consists of 15 residues. Combining the CDR3 with reference TRBV13 and TRBJ1-3 gives the whole variable domain AAGVIQSPRHLIKEKRETATLKCYPIPRHDTVYWYQQGPGQDPQFLISFYEKMQSDKGSIPDRFSAQQFSDYHSELNMSSLELGDSALYFCASRIQGAAGNTIYFGEGSWLTVV.

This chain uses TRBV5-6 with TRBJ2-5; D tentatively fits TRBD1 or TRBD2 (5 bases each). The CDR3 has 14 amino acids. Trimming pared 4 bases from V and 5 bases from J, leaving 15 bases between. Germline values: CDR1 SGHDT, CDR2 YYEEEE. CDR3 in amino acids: CASSPGTRKETQYF. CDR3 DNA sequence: TGTGCCAGCAGCCCAGGGACCCGCAAGGAGACCCAGTACTTC.

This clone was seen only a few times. CDR3 residues: CASSERPGGWESSYEQYF. For the CDR3, the DNA is TGTGCCAGCAGTGAACGGCCAGGCGGATGGGAGAGCTCCTACGAGCAGTACTTC. This chain links TRBV2 with TRBJ2-7; a possible D gene is TRBD2 (5 bases). V lost 2 bases, J lost 0 bases, and 20 bases lay in between. Looked up from germline, CDR1 is SNHLY and CDR2 is FYNNEI. CDR3 length: 18 amino acids.

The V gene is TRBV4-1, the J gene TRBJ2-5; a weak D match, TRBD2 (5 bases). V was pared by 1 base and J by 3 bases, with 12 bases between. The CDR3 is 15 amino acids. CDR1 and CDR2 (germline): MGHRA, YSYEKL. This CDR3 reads CASSQGTSRKETQYF. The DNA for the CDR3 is TGCGCCAGCAGCCAAGGGACTTCCAGAAAAGAGACCCAGTACTTC.

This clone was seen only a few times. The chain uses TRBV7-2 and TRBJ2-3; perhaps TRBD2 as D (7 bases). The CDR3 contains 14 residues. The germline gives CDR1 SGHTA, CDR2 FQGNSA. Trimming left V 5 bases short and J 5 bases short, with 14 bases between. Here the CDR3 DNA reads TGTGCCAGCAGCGCCCGGGGGGCGGAAGATACGCAGTATTTT. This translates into CASSARGAEDTQYF. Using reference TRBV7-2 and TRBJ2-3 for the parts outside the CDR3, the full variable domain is GAGVSQSPSNKVTEKGKDVELRCDPISGHTALYWYRQSLGQGLEFLIYFQGNSAPDKSGLPSDRFSAERTGGSVSTLTIQRTQQEDSAVYLCASSARGAEDTQYFGPGTRLTVL.

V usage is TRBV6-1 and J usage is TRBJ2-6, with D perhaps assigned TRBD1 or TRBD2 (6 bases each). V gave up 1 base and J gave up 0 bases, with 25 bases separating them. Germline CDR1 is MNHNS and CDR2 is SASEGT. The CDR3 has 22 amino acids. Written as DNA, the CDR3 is TGTGCCAGCAGTGAAGTACCCCCCGCCATCCGGGGGACAAGCTCTGGGGCCAACGTCCTGACTTTC. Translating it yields CASSEVPPAIRGTSSGANVLTF.

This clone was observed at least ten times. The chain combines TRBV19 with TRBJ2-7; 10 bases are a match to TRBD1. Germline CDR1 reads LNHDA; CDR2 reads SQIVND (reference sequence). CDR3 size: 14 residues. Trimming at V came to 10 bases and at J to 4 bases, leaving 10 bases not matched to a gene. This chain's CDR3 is CATPIRDRGYEQYF. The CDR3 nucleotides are TGTGCCACTCCAATCCGGGACAGGGGTTACGAGCAGTACTTC.

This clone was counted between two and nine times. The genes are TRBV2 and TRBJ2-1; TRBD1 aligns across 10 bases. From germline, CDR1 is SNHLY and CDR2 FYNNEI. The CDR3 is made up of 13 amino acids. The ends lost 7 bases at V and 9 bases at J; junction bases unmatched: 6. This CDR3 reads CASTGQGIVEQFF. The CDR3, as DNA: TGTGCCAGCACGGGACAGGGGATCGTTGAGCAGTTCTTC.

CDR3 in amino acids: CASSGLNYEQYF. The CDR3 DNA reads as TGTGCCAGCAGTGGCCTCAACTACGAGCAGTACTTC. The rearrangement links TRBV2 to TRBJ2-7; D gene ambiguous. V gave up 4 bases and J gave up 3 bases, with 7 bases separating them. The CDR3 has 12 amino acids. Germline lookup yields CDR1 SNHLY and CDR2 FYNNEI.

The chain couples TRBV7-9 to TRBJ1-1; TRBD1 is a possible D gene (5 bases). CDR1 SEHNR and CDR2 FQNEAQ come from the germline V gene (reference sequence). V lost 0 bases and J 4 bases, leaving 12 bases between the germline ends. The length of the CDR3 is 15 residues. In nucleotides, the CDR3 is TGTGCCAGCAGCTTAGCGGCCGGGACCAGCACTGAAGCTTTCTTT. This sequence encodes CASSLAAGTSTEAFF.

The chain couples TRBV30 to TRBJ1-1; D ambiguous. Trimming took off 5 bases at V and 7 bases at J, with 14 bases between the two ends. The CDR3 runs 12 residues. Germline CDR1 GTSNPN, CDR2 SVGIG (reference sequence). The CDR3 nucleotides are TGTGCCTGGGATCTCGGGAGGCTTGAAGCTTTCTTT. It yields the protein CAWDLGRLEAFF.

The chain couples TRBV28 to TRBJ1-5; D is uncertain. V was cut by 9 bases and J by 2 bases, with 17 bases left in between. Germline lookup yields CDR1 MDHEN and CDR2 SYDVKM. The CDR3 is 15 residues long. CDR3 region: CASQREAKGNQPQHF. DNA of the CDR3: TGTGCCAGTCAACGGGAGGCGAAGGGCAATCAGCCCCAGCATTTT.

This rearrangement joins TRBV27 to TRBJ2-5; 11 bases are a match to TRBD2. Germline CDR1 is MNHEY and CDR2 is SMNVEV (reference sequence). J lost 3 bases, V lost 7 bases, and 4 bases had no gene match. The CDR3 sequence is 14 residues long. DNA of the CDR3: TGTGCCAGCAACCCGGGACTAGCGGAAGAGACCCAGTACTTC. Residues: CASNPGLAEETQYF.

The CDR3 coding sequence is TGTGCCAGCACAGGGGAGGTCGCAGATACGCAGTATTTT. Encoded protein: CASTGEVADTQYF. The chain has TRBV6-5 and TRBJ2-3, with D possibly called TRBD1 or TRBD2 (6 bases each). In germline, CDR1 is MNHEY, CDR2 SVGAGI. V lost 7 bases to trimming and J lost 4 bases, with 12 bases between them. This CDR3 spans 13 amino acids.

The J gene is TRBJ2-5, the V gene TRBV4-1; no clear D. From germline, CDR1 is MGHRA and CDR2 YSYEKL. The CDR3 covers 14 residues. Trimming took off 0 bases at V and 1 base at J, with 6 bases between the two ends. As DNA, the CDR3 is TGCGCCAGCAGCCAAGATAACAGCCAAGAGACCCAGTACTTC. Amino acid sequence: CASSQDNSQETQYF.